Listed below are T cell receptor beta chains from one sample, sequenced in a study of blood T cell repertoires in COVID-19. Libraries were prepared by immunoSEQ multiplex PCR; TCRdb keeps only in-frame clonotypes and omits some of them. The sample has about 120,000 clones, about nine tenths seen once. The sequencing input was peripheral blood. The receptors were gathered from a human donor with active COVID-19. The donor label of this sample is uncertain. Both conserved end residues are part of each CDR3. A D gene is named only where the DNA matches it firmly.

j_gene: TRBJ1-1
d_gene: NA
v_gene: TRBV6-5
CDR3aa: CASRSGLDTEAFF

j_gene: TRBJ2-7
d_gene: NA
v_gene: TRBV6-5
CDR3aa: CASGKQGYEQYF

j_gene: TRBJ1-3
d_gene: TRBD1
v_gene: TRBV15
CDR3aa: CATSSRTGTASGNTIYF

j_gene: TRBJ1-1
d_gene: NA
v_gene: TRBV7-8
CDR3aa: CASSLMDSREAFF

j_gene: TRBJ2-3
d_gene: TRBD1
v_gene: TRBV7-6
CDR3aa: CASSPDRVSTDTQYF

j_gene: TRBJ1-5
d_gene: NA
v_gene: TRBV5-6
CDR3aa: CASSQYARGLSNQPQHF

j_gene: TRBJ2-1
d_gene: TRBD1
v_gene: TRBV18
CDR3aa: CASSPGTGGSYNEQFF

j_gene: TRBJ2-6
d_gene: NA
v_gene: TRBV5-8
CDR3aa: CASSPGQTLISGANVLTF

j_gene: TRBJ2-1
d_gene: TRBD1
v_gene: TRBV5-1
CDR3aa: CASSRGRRQGARNEQFF

j_gene: TRBJ2-3
d_gene: TRBD2
v_gene: TRBV6-2/TRBV6-3
CDR3aa: CASSLSGGQVTDTQYF

j_gene: TRBJ2-2
d_gene: TRBD2
v_gene: TRBV7-6
CDR3aa: CASSRETSGVSGELFF

j_gene: TRBJ1-1
d_gene: NA
v_gene: TRBV9
CDR3aa: CASSASTGAAFF

j_gene: TRBJ1-4
d_gene: NA
v_gene: TRBV15
CDR3aa: CATSRQIRGFATNEKLFF

j_gene: TRBJ1-1
d_gene: NA
v_gene: TRBV2
CDR3aa: CASSEDGGNTEAFF

j_gene: TRBJ1-1
d_gene: NA
v_gene: TRBV28
CDR3aa: CASSLPVNTEAFF

j_gene: TRBJ2-5
d_gene: NA
v_gene: TRBV7-2
CDR3aa: CASSLSFETQYF

j_gene: TRBJ1-4
d_gene: TRBD1
v_gene: TRBV6-2/TRBV6-3
CDR3aa: CASSYRGTGSEKLFF

j_gene: TRBJ1-2
d_gene: NA
v_gene: TRBV9
CDR3aa: CASSPRSNYGYTF

j_gene: TRBJ1-6
d_gene: NA
v_gene: TRBV27
CDR3aa: CASSSQGGFSPLHF

j_gene: TRBJ1-2
d_gene: TRBD1
v_gene: TRBV27
CDR3aa: CASSVTGGYGYTF

j_gene: TRBJ2-7
d_gene: TRBD1
v_gene: TRBV25-1
CDR3aa: CASNPAGTGVYEQYF

j_gene: TRBJ1-4
d_gene: TRBD1
v_gene: TRBV18
CDR3aa: CASSQQGTNEKLFF

j_gene: TRBJ1-2
d_gene: NA
v_gene: TRBV10-3
CDR3aa: CAISESAQGNYGYTF

j_gene: TRBJ1-1
d_gene: NA
v_gene: TRBV29-1
CDR3aa: CSVGWGPNTEAFF

j_gene: TRBJ2-3
d_gene: NA
v_gene: TRBV7-9
CDR3aa: CASSGQVRGGSSTDTQYF

j_gene: TRBJ2-7
d_gene: NA
v_gene: TRBV19
CDR3aa: CASGGGSGLSYEQYF

j_gene: TRBJ1-1
d_gene: TRBD1
v_gene: TRBV19
CDR3aa: CASSQGVATEAFF

j_gene: TRBJ2-5
d_gene: NA
v_gene: TRBV12-3/TRBV12-4
CDR3aa: CASRKGQQETQYF

j_gene: TRBJ1-2
d_gene: NA
v_gene: TRBV19
CDR3aa: CASSPDSFYGYTF

j_gene: TRBJ2-7
d_gene: TRBD1
v_gene: TRBV5-1
CDR3aa: CASSFDREGYEQYF

j_gene: TRBJ2-1
d_gene: TRBD1
v_gene: TRBV7-3
CDR3aa: CASSPNPGTGLFF

j_gene: TRBJ2-7
d_gene: TRBD2
v_gene: TRBV14
CDR3aa: CASSQRLAGGYEQYF

j_gene: TRBJ1-2
d_gene: TRBD1
v_gene: TRBV2
CDR3aa: CASSPRGQGSRSHGYTF

j_gene: TRBJ1-2
d_gene: NA
v_gene: TRBV6-5
CDR3aa: CASSYGWRHYGYTF

j_gene: TRBJ2-5
d_gene: NA
v_gene: TRBV7-6
CDR3aa: CASSQSGETQYF

j_gene: TRBJ1-2
d_gene: NA
v_gene: TRBV28
CDR3aa: CASSSTVNYGYTF

j_gene: TRBJ1-2
d_gene: NA
v_gene: TRBV12-3/TRBV12-4
CDR3aa: CASSLTNYGYTF

j_gene: TRBJ1-1
d_gene: NA
v_gene: TRBV5-6
CDR3aa: CASSLGRAYTEAFF

j_gene: TRBJ2-5
d_gene: NA
v_gene: TRBV5-1
CDR3aa: CASSLSRYQETQYF

j_gene: TRBJ2-3
d_gene: TRBD1
v_gene: TRBV4-3
CDR3aa: CASSQVGTGGPTDTQYF

j_gene: TRBJ1-6
d_gene: TRBD1
v_gene: TRBV28
CDR3aa: CASQRGQGNSPLHF

j_gene: TRBJ2-7
d_gene: NA
v_gene: TRBV5-1
CDR3aa: CASRRQLLGDEQYF

j_gene: TRBJ1-3
d_gene: NA
v_gene: TRBV27
CDR3aa: CASSSVYSGNTIYF